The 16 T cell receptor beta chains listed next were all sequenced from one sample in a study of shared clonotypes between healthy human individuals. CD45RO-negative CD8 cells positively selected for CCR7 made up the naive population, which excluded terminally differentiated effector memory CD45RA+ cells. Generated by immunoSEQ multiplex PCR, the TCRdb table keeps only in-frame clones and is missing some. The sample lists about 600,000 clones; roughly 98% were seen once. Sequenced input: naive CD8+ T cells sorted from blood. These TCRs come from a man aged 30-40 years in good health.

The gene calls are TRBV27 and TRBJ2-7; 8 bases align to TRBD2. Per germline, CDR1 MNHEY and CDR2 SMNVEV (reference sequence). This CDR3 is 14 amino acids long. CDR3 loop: CAGAQREPSYEQYF. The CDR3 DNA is TGTGCAGGGGCCCAGCGGGAGCCCTCCTACGAGCAGTACTTC.

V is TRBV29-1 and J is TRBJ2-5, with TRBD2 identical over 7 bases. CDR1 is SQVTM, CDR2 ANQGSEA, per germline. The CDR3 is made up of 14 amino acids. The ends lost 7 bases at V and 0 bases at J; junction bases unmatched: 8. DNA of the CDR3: TGCAGCGCCGAATCCGGGACTAACCAAGAGACCCAGTACTTC. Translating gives CSAESGTNQETQYF.

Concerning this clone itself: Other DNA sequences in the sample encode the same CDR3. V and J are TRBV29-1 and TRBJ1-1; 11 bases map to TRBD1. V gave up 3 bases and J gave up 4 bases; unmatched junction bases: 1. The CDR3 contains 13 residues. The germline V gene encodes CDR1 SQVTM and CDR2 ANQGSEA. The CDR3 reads CSVEGQGGTEAFF. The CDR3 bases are TGCAGCGTTGAGGGACAGGGGGGCACTGAAGCTTTCTTT.

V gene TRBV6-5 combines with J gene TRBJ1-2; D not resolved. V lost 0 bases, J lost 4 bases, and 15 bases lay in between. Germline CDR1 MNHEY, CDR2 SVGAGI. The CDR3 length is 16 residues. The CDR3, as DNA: TGTGCCAGCAGTTACTCGGTTCGGGCGAGAGGCTATGGCTACACCTTC. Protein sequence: CASSYSVRARGYGYTF.

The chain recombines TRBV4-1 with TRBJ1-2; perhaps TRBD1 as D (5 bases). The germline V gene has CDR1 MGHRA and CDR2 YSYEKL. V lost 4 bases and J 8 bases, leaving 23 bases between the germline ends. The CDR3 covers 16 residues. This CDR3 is CASSPREGSSIWGYTF. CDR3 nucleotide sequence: TGCGCCAGCAGCCCCAGGGAGGGGAGTTCGATCTGGGGCTACACCTTC.

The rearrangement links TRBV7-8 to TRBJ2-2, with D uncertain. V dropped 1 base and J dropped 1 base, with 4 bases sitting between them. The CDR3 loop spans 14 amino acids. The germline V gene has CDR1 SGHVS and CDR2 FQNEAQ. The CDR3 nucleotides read TGTGCCAGCAGCTTAGGGCTGAACACCGGGGAGCTGTTTTTT. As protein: CASSLGLNTGELFF.

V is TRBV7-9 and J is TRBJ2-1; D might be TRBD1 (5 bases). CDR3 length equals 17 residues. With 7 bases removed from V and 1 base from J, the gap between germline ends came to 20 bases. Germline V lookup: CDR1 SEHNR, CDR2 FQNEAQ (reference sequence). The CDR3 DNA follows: TGTGCCAGCACTATGGGGTCCTGGGGCAGTTCCTACAATGAGCAGTTCTTC. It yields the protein CASTMGSWGSSYNEQFF.

The CDR3: CASSAYTSGSWNEQFF. The CDR3 nucleotides are TGTGCCAGCAGTGCCTATACTAGCGGGAGTTGGAATGAGCAGTTCTTC. The rearrangement uses TRBV27 and TRBJ2-1; 11 bases agree with TRBD2. CDR3 length: 16 residues. Trimming took 5 bases from V and 7 from J; bases not matched to a gene: 10. Germline CDR1 reads MNHEY; CDR2 reads SMNVEV (reference sequence).

The CDR3 DNA reads as TGTGCCACCAGCCCACGACATGCTTATGGGGTCTCCTACAATGAGCAGTTCTTC. Amino acids: CATSPRHAYGVSYNEQFF. The chain joins TRBV15 to TRBJ2-1, with D hard to call. V lost 5 bases and J 0 bases, leaving 20 bases between the germline ends. Germline CDR1 is LNHNV and CDR2 is YYDKDF (reference sequence). The CDR3 is 18 residues long.

DNA of the CDR3: TGTGCCAGCAGCTTAGGGTTTCTCGGGGGAACGGAGACCCAGTACTTC. It yields the protein CASSLGFLGGTETQYF. The chain uses TRBV13 and TRBJ2-5; perhaps TRBD2 as D (6 bases). Trimming stripped 0 bases from V and 5 bases from J, with 16 bases between. The CDR3 sequence is 16 residues long. In germline, CDR1 is PRHDT, CDR2 FYEKMQ (reference sequence). The full variable domain, completed using reference TRBV13 and TRBJ2-5, is AAGVIQSPRHLIKEKRETATLKCYPIPRHDTVYWYQQGPGQDPQFLISFYEKMQSDKGSIPDRFSAQQFSDYHSELNMSSLELGDSALYFCASSLGFLGGTETQYFGPGTRLLVL.

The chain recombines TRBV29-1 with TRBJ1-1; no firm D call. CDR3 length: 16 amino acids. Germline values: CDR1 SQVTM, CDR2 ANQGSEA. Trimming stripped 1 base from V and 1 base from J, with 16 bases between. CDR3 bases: TGCAGCGTTGAAGGGATTGTCGGGGAGGGGAACACTGAAGCTTTCTTT. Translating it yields CSVEGIVGEGNTEAFF.

Here the CDR3 reads CASSQDISYSGNTIYF. The CDR3, as DNA: TGTGCCAGCAGCCAAGATATCTCCTACTCTGGAAACACCATATATTTT. The chain is built from TRBV14 and TRBJ1-3, with D uncertain. The CDR3 totals 16 residues. V was shortened by 0 bases and J by 0 bases, with 9 bases between the two germline ends. The germline V gene has CDR1 SGHDN and CDR2 FVKESK.

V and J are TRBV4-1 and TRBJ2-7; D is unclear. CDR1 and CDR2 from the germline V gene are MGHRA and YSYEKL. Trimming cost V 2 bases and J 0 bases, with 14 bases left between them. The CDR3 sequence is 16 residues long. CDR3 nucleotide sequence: TGCGCCAGCAGCCAACAACCAGGCAAGAGCTCCTACGAGCAGTACTTC. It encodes CASSQQPGKSSYEQYF.

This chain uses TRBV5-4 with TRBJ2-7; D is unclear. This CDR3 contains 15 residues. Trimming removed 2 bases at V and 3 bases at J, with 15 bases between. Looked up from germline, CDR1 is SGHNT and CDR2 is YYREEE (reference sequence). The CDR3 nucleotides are TGTGCCAGCAGCTTCGGTGCTAGTGGAAGCTACGAGCAGTACTTC. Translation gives CASSFGASGSYEQYF.

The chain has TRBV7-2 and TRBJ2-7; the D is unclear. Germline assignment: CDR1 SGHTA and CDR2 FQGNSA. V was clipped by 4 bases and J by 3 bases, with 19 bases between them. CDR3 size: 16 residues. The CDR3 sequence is CASSSKGLPTLYEQYF. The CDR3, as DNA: TGTGCCAGCAGCTCGAAGGGCCTACCCACTCTCTACGAGCAGTACTTC.

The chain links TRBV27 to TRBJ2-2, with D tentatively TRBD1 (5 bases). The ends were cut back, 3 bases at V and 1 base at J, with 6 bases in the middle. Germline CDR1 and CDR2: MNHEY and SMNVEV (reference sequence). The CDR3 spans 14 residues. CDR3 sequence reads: CASSFTGNTGELFF. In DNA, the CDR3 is TGTGCCAGCAGTTTTACAGGGAACACCGGGGAGCTGTTTTTT.